A single sample is the source of the 27 T cell receptor beta chains below, sequenced in a study of control samples from healthy donors and cancer patients. The method was immunoSEQ multiplex PCR; TCRdb's version includes in-frame clones alone and lacks a portion of them. This sample has 150,000 to 200,000 clones, with about 93% found just once. Sequencing was done on a sample of blood. Receptors originate from a woman aged 55-70 years in good health.

The chain uses TRBV5-1 and TRBJ2-1, with TRBD2 matching 10 bases. Germline lookup yields CDR1 SGHRS and CDR2 YFSETQ. J was trimmed by 0 bases and V by 4 bases; bases with no gene match: 4. CDR3 size: 16 residues. The CDR3 DNA reads as TGCGCCAGCAGCGAGTTAGCGGGGGGCTCCTACAATGAGCAGTTCTTC. Translation: CASSELAGGSYNEQFF. Drawing the rest from reference TRBV5-1 and TRBJ2-1, the complete variable domain is KAGVTQTPRYLIKTRGQQVTLSCSPISGHRSVSWYQQTPGQGLQFLFEYFSETQRNKGNFPGRFSGRQFSNSRSEMNVSTLELGDSALYLCASSELAGGSYNEQFFGPGTRLTVL.

This rearrangement joins TRBV10-2 to TRBJ1-1; 7 bases fit TRBD1. The CDR3 runs 13 residues. Germline trimming cut 3 bases from V and 4 bases from J; bases unmatched to any gene: 2. Germline V gene lookup returns CDR1 WSHSY and CDR2 SAAADI. CDR3 nucleotide sequence: TGCGCCAGCAGTGATACAGGGGTCACTGAAGCTTTCTTT. This translates into CASSDTGVTEAFF.

The chain combines TRBV5-4 with TRBJ2-3; the D gene is possibly TRBD2 (6 bases). The germline CDR1 and CDR2 sequences are SGHNT and YYREEE (reference sequence). V lost 4 bases, J lost 5 bases, and 17 bases lay in between. CDR3 length equals 15 residues. The CDR3, as DNA: TGTGCCAGCAGCCTCGACGGGGGAACGGGAGATACGCAGTATTTT. This translates into CASSLDGGTGDTQYF.

V is TRBV27 and J is TRBJ2-2, with D possibly TRBD1 on 6 matching bases. The V gene lost 5 bases and the J gene lost 5 bases, with 24 bases spanning the gap. This CDR3 is built from 18 residues. In germline, CDR1 is MNHEY, CDR2 SMNVEV (reference sequence). CDR3 nucleotides: TGTGCCAGCAGTCCCACAGCAATCCCGACAGGCTTGACCGGGGAGCTGTTTTTT. Its translation: CASSPTAIPTGLTGELFF.

The V call is TRBV4-1, the J call TRBJ1-1; TRBD1 agrees at 8 bases. V lost 0 bases to trimming and J lost 1 base; unmatched junction nucleotides: 10. Germline V gene lookup returns CDR1 MGHRA and CDR2 YSYEKL. The CDR3 runs 18 residues. The CDR3 spells CASSQDSPWTGTNTEAFF. CDR3 DNA: TGCGCCAGCAGCCAAGACAGCCCTTGGACAGGGACGAACACTGAAGCTTTCTTT.

Notes on this clone: Likely a read error: the CDR3 ends without its conserved phenylalanine or tryptophan. The limits of the CDR3 on the DNA are not certain, so only TCRdb's listed CDR3 is given. The J gene is TRBJ1-1, the V gene TRBV4-3. CDR1 is LGHNA and CDR2 is YSLEER in the germline V gene. Termini included, the CDR3 measures 13 amino acids. The CDR3 sequence is CASSQELSGPTAI.

This chain joins TRBV7-2 and TRBJ2-6, with TRBD1 matching over 7 bases. With 5 bases clipped from V and 0 bases from J, the junction kept 7 bases outside the gene matches. There are 17 residues in the CDR3. CDR1 and CDR2 (germline): SGHTA, FQGNSA. In DNA form, the CDR3 reads TGTGCCAGCAGCCCCGTGGGGACAGTCTCTGGGGCCAACGTCCTGACTTTC. It translates to CASSPVGTVSGANVLTF.

This chain links TRBV9 with TRBJ2-2, with 9 positions matching TRBD2. The V and J ends lost 0 bases and 4 bases, in that order; junction bases with no gene match: 7. The CDR3 length is 17 residues. Germline CDR1 is SGDLS and CDR2 is YYNGEE. The CDR3 nucleotides are TGTGCCAGCAGCGTAGAAGCGGGGGGCCCGGCCACCGGGGAGCTGTTTTTT. This gives the protein CASSVEAGGPATGELFF.

J is TRBJ2-5 and V is TRBV6-2 or TRBV6-3; D remains ambiguous. Germline-derived CDR1 and CDR2 are MNHEY and SVGEGT. The V end was cut by 0 bases, the J end by 0 bases, with 20 bases between. This CDR3 is 19 amino acids long. The CDR3 DNA sequence: TGTGCCAGCAGTTACTCGATAGTGGATGGGGTCCGGTACCAAGAGACCCAGTACTTC. Translated, it gives CASSYSIVDGVRYQETQYF.

V gene TRBV6-2 or TRBV6-3 combines with J gene TRBJ1-4; D call uncertain. The CDR3 is made up of 14 amino acids. CDR1 is MNHEY, CDR2 SVGEGT, per germline. Trimming cost V 6 bases and J 8 bases, with 16 bases left between them. The CDR3, as DNA: TGTGCCAGCAGCCGCGACTCAGTGCAGGAAAAACTGTTTTTT. Its protein product is CASSRDSVQEKLFF.

This clone was found once. The chain links TRBV7-2 to TRBJ1-2; possibly TRBD1 for D (6 bases). Trimming removed 4 bases from V and 8 bases from J, with 26 bases in between. The germline CDR1 and CDR2 sequences are SGHTA and FQGNSA. This CDR3 spans 17 amino acids. This CDR3 reads CASSSPGGDTTVEGYTF. CDR3 bases: TGTGCCAGCAGCTCACCGGGGGGGGACACAACAGTGGAGGGCTACACCTTC.

This sequence joins TRBV4-3 and TRBJ1-2; the D gene is possibly TRBD1 (5 bases). CDR3 size: 13 residues. The V gene's germline CDR1 is LGHNA and CDR2 YSLEER. V lost 9 bases, J lost 4 bases, and 15 bases lay in between. The CDR3 region is CASSGAPAYGYTF. CDR3 coding DNA: TGCGCCAGTTCCGGGGCCCCAGCCTATGGCTACACCTTC.

The rearrangement links TRBV5-1 to TRBJ2-1, with 9 bases lining up with TRBD2. Germline values: CDR1 SGHRS, CDR2 YFSETQ. The length of the CDR3 is 14 residues. V shed 4 bases, J shed 7 bases, and the junction held 6 bases outside the gene matches. Here the CDR3 DNA reads TGCGCCAGCAGCAAGGGCGGGGGGGCGAATGAGCAGTTCTTC. Residues: CASSKGGGANEQFF. The full variable domain, completed using reference TRBV5-1 and TRBJ2-1, is KAGVTQTPRYLIKTRGQQVTLSCSPISGHRSVSWYQQTPGQGLQFLFEYFSETQRNKGNFPGRFSGRQFSNSRSEMNVSTLELGDSALYLCASSKGGGANEQFFGPGTRLTVL.

This chain uses TRBV6-5 with TRBJ1-2; D is undetermined. Germline V gene lookup returns CDR1 MNHEY and CDR2 SVGAGI. The CDR3 has 11 amino acids. The ends were cut back, 6 bases at V and 8 bases at J, with 10 bases in the middle. This CDR3 is CASRTRVGYTF. CDR3 nucleotide sequence: TGTGCCAGCAGAACAAGGGTCGGCTACACCTTC.

V usage is TRBV9 and J usage is TRBJ2-3; D perhaps matches TRBD2 (6 bases). This CDR3 region has 15 residues. V was trimmed by 0 bases and J by 0 bases, leaving 8 bases between them. The germline V gene encodes CDR1 SGDLS and CDR2 YYNGEE. The CDR3 reads CASSVVAGSTDTQYF. The CDR3 DNA is TGTGCCAGCAGCGTAGTTGCGGGAAGCACAGATACGCAGTATTTT.

J is TRBJ2-2 and V is TRBV7-9, with D possibly being TRBD1 or TRBD2 (5 bases each). Germline loops: CDR1 SEHNR, CDR2 FQNEAQ (reference sequence). Trimming pared 0 bases from V and 7 bases from J, leaving 12 bases between. The CDR3 sequence is 15 residues long. The CDR3 here is CASSLAGVFGGELFF. The CDR3 coding sequence is TGTGCCAGCAGCTTAGCGGGGGTCTTCGGCGGGGAGCTGTTTTTT.

The V and J genes are TRBV18 and TRBJ2-1; D uncertain. Trimming shortened V by 0 bases and J by 5 bases, and 11 bases separated the two germline ends. CDR1 is KGHSH and CDR2 is LQKENI in the germline V gene. The CDR3 has 15 residues. CDR3 in amino acids: CASSPPAGYHNEQFF. CDR3 coding DNA: TGTGCCAGCTCACCACCTGCTGGGTACCACAATGAGCAGTTCTTC.

As regards this clone: Other DNA variants within this sample encode the same CDR3. The genes are TRBV5-6 and TRBJ1-2; 8 nucleotides align to TRBD1. V dropped 1 base and J dropped 4; count of bases not matched to a gene: 9. The CDR3 has 16 residues. CDR1 SGHDT and CDR2 YYEEEE come from the germline V gene. The CDR3 coding sequence is TGTGCCAGCAGCTTGTACGGGGCAACAGGGGGCTATGGCTACACCTTC. Amino acid sequence: CASSLYGATGGYGYTF.

The V gene is TRBV11-2, the J gene TRBJ2-5; D is unresolved. CDR3 size: 13 residues. V lost 5 bases and J 2 bases, leaving 9 bases between the germline ends. Germline assignment: CDR1 SGHAT and CDR2 FQNNGV. For the CDR3, the DNA is TGTGCCAGCAGCCCTAGGGTACAAGAGACCCAGTACTTC. Translated: CASSPRVQETQYF.

The gene calls are TRBV19 and TRBJ1-5; the D is unclear. Germline assignment: CDR1 LNHDA and CDR2 SQIVND (reference sequence). V lost 4 bases and J 0 bases, leaving 10 bases between the germline ends. This CDR3 region has 15 residues. CDR3 loop: CASSTTPYSNQPQHF. DNA for the CDR3: TGTGCCAGTAGTACTACACCATATAGCAATCAGCCCCAGCATTTT.

This chain uses TRBV20-1 with TRBJ1-1; D unclear. Germline CDR1 is DFQATT and CDR2 is SNEGSKA (reference sequence). Trimming took off 5 bases at V and 6 bases at J, with 7 bases between the two ends. This CDR3 is 10 amino acids long. The CDR3 sequence is CSAREAEAFF. In DNA, the CDR3 is TGCAGTGCTCGGGAGGCTGAAGCTTTCTTT.

V is TRBV6-2 or TRBV6-3 and J is TRBJ2-5; weak D call: TRBD2 (6 bases). V lost 0 bases to trimming and J lost 5 bases, with 13 bases between them. The length of the CDR3 is 15 residues. Germline CDR1 MNHEY, CDR2 SVGEGT. CDR3: CASSYSEGDQETQYF. CDR3 in DNA: TGTGCCAGCAGTTACTCGGAGGGAGATCAGGAGACCCAGTACTTC.

This rearrangement joins TRBV4-2 to TRBJ2-7, with D unclear. V shed 2 bases and J shed 0 bases, with 11 bases lying between them. CDR1 is LGHNA and CDR2 is YNFKEQ in the germline V gene. This CDR3 contains 15 residues. CDR3 region: CASSQQATSSYEQYF. CDR3 DNA: TGTGCCAGCAGCCAACAGGCAACGAGCTCCTACGAGCAGTACTTC.

V and J are TRBV19 and TRBJ2-1; tentatively, D is TRBD2 (6 bases). The CDR3 is 15 amino acids. CDR1 LNHDA and CDR2 SQIVND come from the germline V gene (reference sequence). Trimming cost V 2 bases and J 4 bases, with 12 bases left between them. For the CDR3, the DNA is TGTGCCAGTAGTATAAGGCTAGCGAAGTACAATGAGCAGTTCTTC. It encodes CASSIRLAKYNEQFF. The full variable domain, with the rest looked up from reference TRBV19 and TRBJ2-1, is DGGITQSPKYLFRKEGQNVTLSCEQNLNHDAMYWYRQDPGQGLRLIYYSQIVNDFQKGDIAEGYSVSREKKESFPLTVTSAQKNPTAFYLCASSIRLAKYNEQFFGPGTRLTVL.

This chain links TRBV6-5 with TRBJ2-6, with a possible D match to TRBD1 (5 bases). Germline CDR1 and CDR2: MNHEY and SVGAGI. The CDR3 length is 15 residues. Trimming left V 4 bases short and J 1 base short, with 8 bases between. The CDR3 here is CASSLYRSGANVLTF. The CDR3 region has the DNA TGTGCCAGCAGTTTATACAGGTCTGGGGCCAACGTCCTGACTTTC.

This chain connects TRBV12-3 or TRBV12-4 to TRBJ1-5; D not resolved. Trimming cost V 6 bases and J 7 bases, with 10 bases left between them. This CDR3 region has 12 residues. The CDR3 nucleotides are TGTGCCAGCAGCCAACCCTACCAGCCCCAGCATTTT. As protein: CASSQPYQPQHF.

A single count supports this clone. V is TRBV19 and J is TRBJ1-1; 8 nucleotides align to TRBD1. V lost 3 bases and J lost 5; bases outside the gene matches: 5. The CDR3 runs 14 residues. Germline CDR1 reads LNHDA; CDR2 reads SQIVND (reference sequence). The CDR3 here is CASSISGGATEAFF. The CDR3 nucleotides read TGTGCCAGTAGTATCTCAGGGGGCGCGACTGAAGCTTTCTTT.